This T cell receptor (beta chain) was sequenced for a study of technical replicates of blood from a handful of donors. CDR3 length: 13 residues. CDR1 SNHLY and CDR2 FYNNEI come from the germline V gene. V was trimmed by 4 bases and J by 6 bases, leaving 10 bases between them. Here immunoSEQ multiplex PCR was the method, and the copy in TCRdb shows in-frame clones only, minus some. This table holds some 60,000 clones, approximately 87% found once. Sequenced material: PBMCs. This chain joins TRBV2 and TRBJ1-5; no clear D gene. This sequence originates from a human donor in good health. Some clones in this sample may be carry-over from other donors' samples. The CDR3 spells CASSAERSQPQHF. For the CDR3, the DNA is TGTGCCAGCAGTGCGGAGAGAAGTCAGCCCCAGCATTTT.